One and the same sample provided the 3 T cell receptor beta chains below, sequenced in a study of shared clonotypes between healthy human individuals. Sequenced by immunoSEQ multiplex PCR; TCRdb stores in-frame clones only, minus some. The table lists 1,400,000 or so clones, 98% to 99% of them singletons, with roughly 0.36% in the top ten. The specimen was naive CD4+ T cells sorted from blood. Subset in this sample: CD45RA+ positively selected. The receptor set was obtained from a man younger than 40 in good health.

The CDR3 region is CASSYQMAPPEQYF. CDR3 sequence (DNA): TGTGCCAGCAGTTACCAGATGGCCCCCCCCGAGCAGTACTTC. The genes are TRBV6-6 and TRBJ2-7, with no clear D. The CDR3 has 14 amino acids. Germline assignment: CDR1 MNHNY and CDR2 SVGAGI (reference sequence). The germline V and J ends were trimmed by 2 bases and 6 bases, with 14 bases remaining between them.

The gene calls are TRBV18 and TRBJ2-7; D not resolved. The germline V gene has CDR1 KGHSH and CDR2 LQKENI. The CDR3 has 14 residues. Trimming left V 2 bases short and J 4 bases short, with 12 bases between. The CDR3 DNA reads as TGTGCCAGCTCACCAACACCCTCGGGTTACGAGCAGTACTTC. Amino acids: CASSPTPSGYEQYF.

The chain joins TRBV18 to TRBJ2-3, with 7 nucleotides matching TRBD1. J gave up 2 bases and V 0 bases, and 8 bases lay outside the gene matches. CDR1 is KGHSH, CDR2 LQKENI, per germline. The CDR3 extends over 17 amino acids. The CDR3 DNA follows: TGTGCCAGCTCACCACCGAAGGCAGGGGGTCACACAGATACGCAGTATTTT. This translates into CASSPPKAGGHTDTQYF.